A single sample gave rise to the 29 T cell receptor beta chains below, sequenced in a study of T-cell reconstitution after alpha-beta-depleted transplantation in children. Preparing the TCRbeta library involved the use of unique molecular identifiers. From the PCR reads, TCRdb called clonotypes with MiXCR, one entry per CDR3 protein. The data contain hundreds of thousands of distinct CDR3 sequences, 32% of them singletons. The sample here was PBMCs from the stem cell graft donor, taken from the stem cell graft. These receptors all stem from a human donor who donated a stem cell graft to a child with aplastic anemia.

This clonotype showed up just a few times. The chain links TRBV27 to TRBJ1-1, with a weak D call TRBD1 (6 bases). V was pared by 6 bases and J by 6 bases, with 14 bases between. The CDR3 sequence is 13 residues long. Germline values: CDR1 MNHEY, CDR2 SMNVEV (reference sequence). In DNA form, the CDR3 reads TGTGCCAGCAGCATGCCCGGACAGCCTGAAGCTTTCTTT. Its protein product is CASSMPGQPEAFF.

This clonotype was seen at least ten times. This sequence joins TRBV11-2 and TRBJ2-3; D possibly corresponds to TRBD2 (5 bases). Per germline, CDR1 SGHAT and CDR2 FQNNGV. The V gene lost 1 base and the J gene lost 0 bases, with 17 bases spanning the gap. The CDR3 consists of 18 residues. Written as DNA, the CDR3 is TGTGCCAGCAGCTTAGTATCCCGGGGTACGGGCAGCACAGATACGCAGTATTTT. Translated, it gives CASSLVSRGTGSTDTQYF.

The genes are TRBV9 and TRBJ2-5; 16 positions match TRBD2. V lost 0 bases and J lost 5; bases outside the gene matches: 4. The CDR3 contains 17 residues. Germline V lookup: CDR1 SGDLS, CDR2 YYNGEE. The CDR3 region is CASSVAGTSGREETQYF. CDR3 sequence (DNA): TGTGCCAGCAGCGTAGCCGGGACTAGCGGGAGGGAGGAGACCCAGTACTTC.

This clonotype was recorded a few times. This sequence joins TRBV20-1 and TRBJ1-1; D is possibly TRBD1 (6 bases). This CDR3 comprises 14 residues. Germline-derived CDR1 and CDR2 are DFQATT and SNEGSKA (reference sequence). Between the trimmed V and J ends, which lost 3 bases and 1 base, there was a span of 12 bases. The CDR3 DNA is TGCAGTGCTAGTTCCCGGACAGCGAACACTGAAGCTTTCTTT. It encodes CSASSRTANTEAFF.

This chain links TRBV7-6 with TRBJ2-1, with TRBD2 matching over 7 bases. Germline V CDR1 and CDR2: SGHVS, FNYEAQ. CDR3 size: 18 residues. V lost 0 bases to trimming and J lost 4 bases; unmatched junction nucleotides: 12. CDR3 bases: TGTGCCAGCAGCTTAGCTTTGTATGGCGGGAGCATATACAATGAGCAGTTCTTC. The encoded protein is CASSLALYGGSIYNEQFF.

The chain joins TRBV20-1 to TRBJ2-1; 7 nucleotides align to TRBD2. This CDR3 comprises 14 residues. Germline CDR1 reads DFQATT; CDR2 reads SNEGSKA (reference sequence). V gave up 6 bases and J gave up 7 bases; unmatched junction bases: 12. CDR3 nucleotide sequence: TGCAGTGCCACCGGAGAAAAAGCGGGAAATGAGCAGTTCTTC. This gives the protein CSATGEKAGNEQFF.

This clonotype was counted between two and nine times. J is TRBJ2-3 and V is TRBV6-1; no definite D call. CDR3 length equals 14 residues. The germline V gene encodes CDR1 MNHNS and CDR2 SASEGT. V lost 10 bases and J lost 0, with 14 bases in between. The CDR3: CATRPTPSTDTQYF. The CDR3 nucleotides are TGTGCCACCCGCCCAACACCGAGCACAGATACGCAGTATTTT.

The rearrangement joins TRBV11-2 to TRBJ2-5; 16 nucleotides line up with TRBD2. Germline CDR1 is SGHAT and CDR2 is FQNNGV. Trimming cost V 3 bases and J 2 bases; bases outside gene matches: 6. The CDR3 contains 18 residues. The CDR3 spells CASSLGLAGGGGQETQYF. CDR3 coding DNA: TGTGCCAGCAGCTTGGGACTAGCGGGAGGGGGGGGACAAGAGACCCAGTACTTC.

CDR3 region: CAWSVLRTGNTEAFF. DNA for the CDR3: TGTGCCTGGAGTGTACTACGGACAGGGAACACTGAAGCTTTCTTT. The chain has TRBV30 and TRBJ1-1, with TRBD1 matching over 7 bases. Per germline, CDR1 GTSNPN and CDR2 SVGIG (reference sequence). This CDR3 is built from 15 residues. V lost 0 bases to trimming and J lost 1 base; unmatched junction nucleotides: 5.

The J gene is TRBJ2-2, the V gene TRBV10-2; 7 nucleotides align to TRBD2. The J segment lost 0 bases and the V segment lost 3 bases, leaving 1 base of the junction unmatched. The CDR3 is 15 amino acids. Germline CDR1 WSHSY, CDR2 SAAADI. The CDR3 nucleotides read TGCGCCAGCAGTGATGGGACTACGAACACCGGGGAGCTGTTTTTT. This gives the protein CASSDGTTNTGELFF.

This clonotype was counted a few times. The chain recombines TRBV15 with TRBJ2-1; D is ambiguous. Germline loops: CDR1 LNHNV, CDR2 YYDKDF (reference sequence). The CDR3 length is 12 residues. Trimming pared 0 bases from V and 10 bases from J, leaving 7 bases between. The CDR3 DNA reads TGTGCCACCAGCAGAGATGTGGGGGAGCAGTTCTTC. This encodes CATSRDVGEQFF.

The CDR3 region is CASSEYTDTQYF. CDR3 nucleotides: TGTGCCAGCTCGGAATACACAGATACGCAGTATTTT. The genes are TRBV18 and TRBJ2-3; no firm D call. V lost 6 bases and J 2 bases, leaving 6 bases between the germline ends. This CDR3 is 12 amino acids long. Germline CDR1 KGHSH, CDR2 LQKENI. The full variable domain, rest sourced from reference TRBV18 and TRBJ2-3, is NAGVMQNPRHLVRRRGQEARLRCSPMKGHSHVYWYRQLPEEGLKFMVYLQKENIIDESGMPKERFSAEFPKEGPSILRIQQVVRGDSAAYFCASSEYTDTQYFGPGTRLTVL.

This clonotype was found once. The chain couples TRBV11-2 to TRBJ2-4; a weak D match, TRBD2 (5 bases). V dropped 0 bases and J dropped 0 bases, with 12 bases sitting between them. CDR1 is SGHAT, CDR2 FQNNGV, per germline. CDR3 length equals 17 residues. The CDR3 here is CASSLETTSLAKNIQYF. The CDR3 DNA sequence: TGTGCCAGCAGCTTAGAGACTACATCCTTAGCCAAAAACATTCAGTACTTC. Combining the CDR3 with reference TRBV11-2 and TRBJ2-4 gives the whole variable domain EAGVAQSPRYKIIEKRQSVAFWCNPISGHATLYWYQQILGQGPKLLIQFQNNGVVDDSQLPKDRFSAERLKGVDSTLKIQPAKLEDSAVYLCASSLETTSLAKNIQYFGAGTRLSVL.

The rearrangement links TRBV27 to TRBJ1-1; no clear D gene. Germline lookup yields CDR1 MNHEY and CDR2 SMNVEV (reference sequence). The length of the CDR3 is 13 residues. V shed 4 bases and J shed 2 bases, with 8 bases lying between them. CDR3 sequence: CASSSFSNTEAFF. In nucleotides, the CDR3 is TGTGCCAGCAGTTCCTTCTCCAACACTGAAGCTTTCTTT.

Of note for this clonotype: Its ends do not fully match the called genes, so a read error is possible. This rearrangement joins TRBV5-6 to TRBJ2-7; D is undetermined. In germline, CDR1 is SGHDT, CDR2 YYEEEE. The CDR3 has 12 amino acids. The CDR3 DNA is TGTGCCATCAGCGCCGACATCTACGAGCAGTACTTC. Translation: CAISADIYEQYF.

This clonotype appeared a few times. The chain couples TRBV12-3 or TRBV12-4 to TRBJ2-7; 7 nucleotides agree with TRBD1. The trim removed 4 bases at V and 0 bases at J, leaving 9 bases unmatched. CDR3 length equals 16 residues. The DNA for the CDR3 is TGTGCCAGCAGTTCTTACGGCCGGGACAGCTCCTACGAGCAGTACGTC. Residues: CASSSYGRDSSYEQYV.

V and J are TRBV21-1 and TRBJ2-1; TRBD2 was called by the table and not checked on the DNA. TRBV21-1 is a pseudogene. The CDR3 is 10 amino acids. The CDR3 DNA reads TGTGCCACCCTTCGGACTAGCCCGTTCTTC. It translates to CATLRTSPFF.

The genes are TRBV4-3 and TRBJ1-2, with D hard to call. Per the germline V gene, CDR1 is LGHNA and CDR2 is YSLEER. V was shortened by 0 bases and J by 5 bases, with 13 bases between the two germline ends. The CDR3 is 15 residues long. Written as DNA, the CDR3 is TGCGCCAGCAGCCAAGATCATACAAGCCTGTATGGCTACACCTTC. It encodes CASSQDHTSLYGYTF.

This clonotype was seen only a few times. The J gene is TRBJ2-3, the V gene TRBV12-3 or TRBV12-4; 10 positions agree with TRBD2. V lost 10 bases, J lost 3 bases, and 7 bases stayed unmatched. The CDR3 is 14 residues long. CDR3 DNA: TGTGCCATCCTCAGGACTAGCGGTACAGATACGCAGTATTTT. This codes for CAILRTSGTDTQYF.

V gene TRBV4-1 combines with J gene TRBJ2-1; 7 bases line up with TRBD2. V lost 5 bases to trimming and J lost 7 bases; unmatched junction nucleotides: 8. The CDR3 loop spans 14 amino acids. Germline loops: CDR1 MGHRA, CDR2 YSYEKL. CDR3 sequence (DNA): TGCGCCAGCAGCGGCGCGGGAGTCCGTAATGAGCAGTTCTTC. Encoded protein: CASSGAGVRNEQFF.

The sample holds a few counts of this clonotype. J is TRBJ2-5 and V is TRBV12-3 or TRBV12-4; 13 bases align to TRBD2. After removal of 3 bases from V and 2 bases from J, the junction contained 6 bases not matched to a gene. The CDR3 extends over 17 amino acids. The CDR3 bases are TGTGCCAGCAGTTTGTATGGGACTAGCGGGGCACAAGAGACCCAGTACTTC. This sequence encodes CASSLYGTSGAQETQYF.

In this sample, this clonotype turned up a few times. V is TRBV27 and J is TRBJ1-3; 7 bases agree with TRBD1. The CDR3 totals 14 residues. V was clipped by 6 bases and J by 4 bases; unmatched bases: 6. Germline V CDR1 and CDR2: MNHEY, SMNVEV (reference sequence). The CDR3: CASRETGVGNTIYF. The CDR3 region has the DNA TGTGCCAGCAGGGAAACAGGGGTCGGAAACACCATATATTTT.

The genes are TRBV29-1 and TRBJ2-4; D is undetermined. This CDR3 has 14 amino acids. Germline V gene sequence: CDR1 SQVTM, CDR2 ANQGSEA. V dropped 7 bases and J dropped 0 bases, with 13 bases sitting between them. CDR3 sequence (DNA): TGCAGCGCCGTTATCAGATTAGCCAAAAACATTCAGTACTTC. Translated: CSAVIRLAKNIQYF.

V gene TRBV9 combines with J gene TRBJ2-6, with D possibly being TRBD1 (6 bases). The ends were cut back, 3 bases at V and 9 bases at J, with 22 bases in the middle. The germline gives CDR1 SGDLS, CDR2 YYNGEE. There are 17 residues in the CDR3. The CDR3 DNA reads TGTGCCAGCAGCGATCACCTCCTAAGAGGGACACTCAACGTCCTGACTTTC. Its protein product is CASSDHLLRGTLNVLTF.

This clonotype came up a few times. The CDR3 bases are TGCAGTGCTAGATGGCTCTACAATGAGCAGTTCTTC. It translates to CSARWLYNEQFF. The chain employs TRBV20-1 and TRBJ2-1; the D is unclear. Trimming cost V 2 bases and J 3 bases, with 5 bases left between them. Per germline, CDR1 DFQATT and CDR2 SNEGSKA (reference sequence). There are 12 residues in the CDR3.

This clonotype was counted between two and nine times. The rearrangement joins TRBV7-6 to TRBJ1-5; D remains unclear. The CDR3 loop spans 15 amino acids. In germline, CDR1 is SGHVS, CDR2 FNYEAQ. Trimming left V 2 bases short and J 3 bases short, with 11 bases between. CDR3 nucleotides: TGTGCCAGCAGCTTAACGGGAAGGGTCAATCAGCCCCAGCATTTT. This encodes CASSLTGRVNQPQHF.

This clonotype appeared a few times. V is TRBV29-1 and J is TRBJ2-1; no definite D call. The CDR3 loop spans 13 amino acids. The germline gives CDR1 SQVTM, CDR2 ANQGSEA. V was shortened by 3 bases and J by 4 bases, with 10 bases between the two germline ends. Here the CDR3 DNA reads TGCAGCGTTGATCCAACTATGTACAATGAGCAGTTCTTC. Protein: CSVDPTMYNEQFF.

This rearrangement joins TRBV12-3 or TRBV12-4 to TRBJ2-1; 10 nucleotides agree with TRBD2. CDR3 length: 17 amino acids. Trimming at V came to 3 bases and at J to 0 bases, leaving 5 bases not matched to a gene. The CDR3 nucleotides read TGTGCCAGCAGTTTTCTAGCGGGGGACAGCTCCTACAATGAGCAGTTCTTC. Translated: CASSFLAGDSSYNEQFF.

J is TRBJ2-7 and V is TRBV20-1; 12 positions match TRBD2. Trimming took 3 bases from V and 2 from J; bases not matched to a gene: 2. The CDR3 is made up of 14 amino acids. Germline CDR1 reads DFQATT; CDR2 reads SNEGSKA (reference sequence). The CDR3 DNA reads TGCAGTGCTAGGGGGACTAGCGGGCCCTACGAGCAGTACTTC. This gives the protein CSARGTSGPYEQYF.